This entry describes one TCR beta chain. This specimen comes from a study of T cell responses to AZD1222 COVID-19 vaccine. The method was immunoSEQ multiplex PCR; TCRdb's version includes in-frame clones alone and lacks a portion of them. The repertoire holds some 110,000 clones, with 88% as singletons. CDR1 is GTSNPN and CDR2 is SVGIG in the germline V gene (reference sequence). With 3 bases removed from V and 3 bases from J, the gap between germline ends came to 18 bases. The CDR3 is 15 amino acids. The J gene is TRBJ2-7, the V gene TRBV30; D is perhaps TRBD2 (7 bases). The sequences come from peripheral blood, collected 28 days after the second AZD1222 dose. This TCR was recovered from an adult who received the AZD1222 COVID-19 vaccine. In nucleotides, the CDR3 is TGTGCCTGGAGAGGCAAGGCGGGGGCGTACTACGAGCAGTACTTC. The encoded protein is CAWRGKAGAYYEQYF. The whole variable domain, remainder taken from reference TRBV30 and TRBJ2-7, is SQTIHQWPATLVQPVGSPLSLECTVEGTSNPNLYWYRQAAGRGLQLLFYSVGIGQISSEVPQNLSASRPQDRQFILSSKKLLLSDSGFYLCAWRGKAGAYYEQYFGPGTRLTVT.